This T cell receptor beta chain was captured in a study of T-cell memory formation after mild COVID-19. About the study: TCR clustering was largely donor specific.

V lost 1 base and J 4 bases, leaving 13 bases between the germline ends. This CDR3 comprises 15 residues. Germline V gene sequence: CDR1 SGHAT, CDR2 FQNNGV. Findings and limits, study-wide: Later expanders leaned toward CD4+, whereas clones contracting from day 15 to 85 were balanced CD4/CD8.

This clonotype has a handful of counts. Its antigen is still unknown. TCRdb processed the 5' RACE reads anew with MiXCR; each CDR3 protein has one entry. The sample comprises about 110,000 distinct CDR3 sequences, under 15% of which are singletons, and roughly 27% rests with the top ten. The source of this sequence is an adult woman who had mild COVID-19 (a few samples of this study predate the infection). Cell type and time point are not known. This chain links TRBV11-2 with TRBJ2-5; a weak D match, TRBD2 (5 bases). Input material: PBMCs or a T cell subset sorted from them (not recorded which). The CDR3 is CASSLGEGWAETQYF. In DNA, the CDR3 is TGTGCCAGCAGCTTAGGAGAGGGTTGGGCAGAGACCCAGTACTTC.